This T cell receptor (beta chain) emerged from a study of blood T cell repertoires in COVID-19. Cohorts were determined from participant-reported clinical history. The method was immunoSEQ multiplex PCR; TCRdb's version includes in-frame clones alone and lacks a portion of them. The repertoire holds a few hundred thousand clones, roughly 90% seen once, with 4% to 5.5% in the top ten. Germline V lookup: CDR1 MDHEN, CDR2 SYDVKM. The CDR3 consists of 14 residues. Trimming took 6 bases from V and 6 from J; bases not matched to a gene: 6. This receptor was identified in a woman younger than 30 with acute COVID-19. Sequenced sample: PBMCs or T cells enriched from blood (not recorded which). J is TRBJ2-1 and V is TRBV28; 9 bases fit TRBD1. The CDR3 DNA reads as TGTGCCAGCAGCGGACAGGGGAGAGGCAATGAGCAGTTCTTC. Protein sequence: CASSGQGRGNEQFF.